This TCR beta chain was sequenced for a study of T cells in Graves' hyperthyroidism and ophthalmopathy. Study as a whole: Peripheral blood draws took place at initial diagnosis, ahead of any treatment.

Exclusion followed for patients with uncontrolled infection, other autoimmune disease, pregnancy or lactation. Comments on this clonotype: Possible read error: a much larger clone is one base away.

Germline V CDR1 and CDR2: MGHDK, SYGVNS. The CDR3 length is 14 residues. There were TCR beta CDR3 regions amplified from RNA transcripts. The TCR CDR3 was amplified in a first-round RT-PCR using the HTBI primer set. Each CDR3 protein is one row after TCRdb ran MiXCR on the multiplex PCR reads. The data contain hundreds of thousands of distinct CDR3 sequences, roughly a third of them singletons. This chain links TRBV25-1 with TRBJ2-7; 8 bases are a match to TRBD1. The sequence came from a woman aged 40-49 years with Graves' hyperthyroidism. The sample comprised blood. CDR3 sequence: CASSRQGNSYEQHF. Here the CDR3 DNA reads TGTGCCAGCAGTCGACAGGGGAATTCCTACGAGCAGCACTTC.